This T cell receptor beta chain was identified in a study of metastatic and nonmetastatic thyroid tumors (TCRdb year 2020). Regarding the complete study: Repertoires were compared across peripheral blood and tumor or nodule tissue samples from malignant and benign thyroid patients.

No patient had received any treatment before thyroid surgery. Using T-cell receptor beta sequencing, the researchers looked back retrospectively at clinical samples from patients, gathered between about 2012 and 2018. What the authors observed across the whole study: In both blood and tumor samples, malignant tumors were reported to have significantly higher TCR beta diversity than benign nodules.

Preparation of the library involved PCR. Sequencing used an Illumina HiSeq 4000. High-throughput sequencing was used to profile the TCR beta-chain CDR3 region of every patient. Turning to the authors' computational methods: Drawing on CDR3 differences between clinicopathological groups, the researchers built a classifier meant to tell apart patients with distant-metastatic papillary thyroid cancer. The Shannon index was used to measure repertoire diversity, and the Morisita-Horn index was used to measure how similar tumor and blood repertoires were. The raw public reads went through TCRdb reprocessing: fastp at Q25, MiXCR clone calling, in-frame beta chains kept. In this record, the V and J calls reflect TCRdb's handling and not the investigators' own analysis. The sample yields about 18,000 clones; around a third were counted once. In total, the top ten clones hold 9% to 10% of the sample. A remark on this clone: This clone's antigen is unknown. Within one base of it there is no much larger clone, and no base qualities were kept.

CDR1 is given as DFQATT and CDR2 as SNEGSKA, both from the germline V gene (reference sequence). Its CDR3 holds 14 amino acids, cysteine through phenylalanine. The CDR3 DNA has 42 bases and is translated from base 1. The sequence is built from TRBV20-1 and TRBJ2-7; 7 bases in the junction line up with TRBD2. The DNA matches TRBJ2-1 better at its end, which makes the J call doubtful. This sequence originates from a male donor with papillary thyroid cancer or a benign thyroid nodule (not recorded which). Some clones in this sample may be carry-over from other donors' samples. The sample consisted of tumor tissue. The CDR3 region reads CSARENRDYYVQFF. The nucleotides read TGCAGTGCTAGAGAGAACCGGGACTACTACGTGCAGTTCTTC.